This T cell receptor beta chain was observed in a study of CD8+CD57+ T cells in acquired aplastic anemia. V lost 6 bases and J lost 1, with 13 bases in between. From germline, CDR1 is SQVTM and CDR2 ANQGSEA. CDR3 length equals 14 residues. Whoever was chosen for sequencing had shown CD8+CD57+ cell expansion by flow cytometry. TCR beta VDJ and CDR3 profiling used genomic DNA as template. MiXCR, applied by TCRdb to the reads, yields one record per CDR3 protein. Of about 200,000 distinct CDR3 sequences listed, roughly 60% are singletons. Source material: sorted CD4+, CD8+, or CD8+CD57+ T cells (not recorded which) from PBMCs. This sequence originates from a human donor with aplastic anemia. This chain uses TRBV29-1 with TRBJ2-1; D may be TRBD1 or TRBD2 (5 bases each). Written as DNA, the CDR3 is TGCAGCGTCGCTGGGGGAGAATCCTACAATGAGCAGTTCTTC. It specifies CSVAGGESYNEQFF.